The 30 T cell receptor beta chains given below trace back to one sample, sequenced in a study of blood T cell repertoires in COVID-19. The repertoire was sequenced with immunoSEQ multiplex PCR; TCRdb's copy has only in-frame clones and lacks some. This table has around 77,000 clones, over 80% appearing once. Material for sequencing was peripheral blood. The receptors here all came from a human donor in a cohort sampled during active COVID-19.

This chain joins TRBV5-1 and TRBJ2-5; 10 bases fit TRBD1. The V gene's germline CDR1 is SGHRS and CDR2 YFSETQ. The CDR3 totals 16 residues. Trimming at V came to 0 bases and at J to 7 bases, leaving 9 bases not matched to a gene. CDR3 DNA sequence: TGCGCCAGCAGCTTGGGGACAGGGGGTTACTATGTGACCCAGTACTTC. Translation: CASSLGTGGYYVTQYF.

The CDR3, as DNA: TGTGCCACCAGCGTCGGGGGGGCCCACAATGAGCAGTTCTTC. Residues: CATSVGGAHNEQFF. V is TRBV15 and J is TRBJ2-1, with 8 bases lining up with TRBD2. Germline CDR1 is LNHNV and CDR2 is YYDKDF (reference sequence). The CDR3 spans 14 residues. Losses at the gene ends were 5 bases for V and 5 bases for J; bases not matched to a gene: 5. The whole variable domain, filled in from reference TRBV15 and TRBJ2-1, reads DAMVIQNPRYQVTQFGKPVTLSCSQTLNHNVMYWYQQKSSQAPKLLFHYYDKDFNNEADTPDNFQSRRPNTSFCFLDIRSPGLGDTAMYLCATSVGGAHNEQFFGPGTRLTVL.

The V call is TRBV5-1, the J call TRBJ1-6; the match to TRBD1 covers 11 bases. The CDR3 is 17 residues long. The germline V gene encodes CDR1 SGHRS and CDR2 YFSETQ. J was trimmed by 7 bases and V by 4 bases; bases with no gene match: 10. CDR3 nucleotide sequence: TGCGCCAGCAGCATAGGACAGGGGGCGATGACGAATTCACCCCTCCACTTT. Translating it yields CASSIGQGAMTNSPLHF.

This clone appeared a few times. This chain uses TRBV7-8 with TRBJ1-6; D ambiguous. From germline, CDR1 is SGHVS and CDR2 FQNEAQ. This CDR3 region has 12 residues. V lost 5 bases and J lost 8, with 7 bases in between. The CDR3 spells CASSPQYSPLHF. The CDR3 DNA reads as TGTGCCAGCAGCCCCCAGTATTCACCCCTCCACTTT.

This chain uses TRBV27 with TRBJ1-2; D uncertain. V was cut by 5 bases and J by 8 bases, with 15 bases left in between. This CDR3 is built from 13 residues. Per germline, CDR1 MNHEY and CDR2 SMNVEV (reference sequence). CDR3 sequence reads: CASSGEEEVGYTF. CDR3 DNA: TGTGCCAGCAGTGGGGAGGAAGAGGTGGGCTACACCTTC.

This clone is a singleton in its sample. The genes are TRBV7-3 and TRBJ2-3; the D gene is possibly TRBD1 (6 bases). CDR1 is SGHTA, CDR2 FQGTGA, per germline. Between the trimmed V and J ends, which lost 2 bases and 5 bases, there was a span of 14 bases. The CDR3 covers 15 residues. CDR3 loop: CASSLQGGRGDTQYF. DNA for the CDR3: TGTGCCAGCAGCTTACAAGGGGGAAGAGGAGATACGCAGTATTTT.

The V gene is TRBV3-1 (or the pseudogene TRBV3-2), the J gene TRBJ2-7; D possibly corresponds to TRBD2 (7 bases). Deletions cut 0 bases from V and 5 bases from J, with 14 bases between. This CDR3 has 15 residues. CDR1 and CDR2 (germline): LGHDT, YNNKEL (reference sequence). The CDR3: CASSQEGGGAHEQYF. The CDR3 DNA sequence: TGTGCCAGCAGCCAAGAAGGAGGGGGGGCACACGAGCAGTACTTC.

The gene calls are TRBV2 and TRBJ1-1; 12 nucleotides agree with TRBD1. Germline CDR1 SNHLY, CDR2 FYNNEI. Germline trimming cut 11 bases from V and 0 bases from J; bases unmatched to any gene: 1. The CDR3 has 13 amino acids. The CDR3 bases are TGTGCCGGGACAGGGGGCATGAACACTGAAGCTTTCTTT. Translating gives CAGTGGMNTEAFF. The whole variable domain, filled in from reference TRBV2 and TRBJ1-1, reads EPEVTQTPSHQVTQMGQEVILRCVPISNHLYFYWYRQILGQKVEFLVSFYNNEISEKSEIFDDQFSVERPDGSNFTLKIRSTKLEDSAMYFCAGTGGMNTEAFFGQGTRLTVV.

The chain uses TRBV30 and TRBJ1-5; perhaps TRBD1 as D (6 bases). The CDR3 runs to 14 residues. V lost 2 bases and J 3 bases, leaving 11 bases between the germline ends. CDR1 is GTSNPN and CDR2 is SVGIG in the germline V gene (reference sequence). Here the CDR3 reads CAWSPTGNNQPQHF. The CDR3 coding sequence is TGTGCCTGGAGTCCGACAGGAAACAATCAGCCCCAGCATTTT.

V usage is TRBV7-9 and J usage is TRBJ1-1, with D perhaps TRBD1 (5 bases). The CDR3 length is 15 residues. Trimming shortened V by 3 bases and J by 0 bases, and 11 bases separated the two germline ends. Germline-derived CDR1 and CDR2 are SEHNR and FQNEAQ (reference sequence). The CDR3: CASSFRARMNTEAFF. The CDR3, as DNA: TGTGCCAGCAGCTTCAGGGCTCGCATGAACACTGAAGCTTTCTTT.

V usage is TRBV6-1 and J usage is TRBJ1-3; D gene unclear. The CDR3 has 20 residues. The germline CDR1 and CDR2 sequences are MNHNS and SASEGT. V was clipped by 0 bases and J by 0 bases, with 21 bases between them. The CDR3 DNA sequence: TGTGCCAGCAGTGAAGCGCTCCGAGGCGCGGGCCTCCCCTCTGGAAACACCATATATTTT. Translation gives CASSEALRGAGLPSGNTIYF.

CDR3 coding DNA: TGTGCCAGTAGTATTTACAGGGGGACTAATGAAAAACTGTTTTTT. Its translation: CASSIYRGTNEKLFF. This chain joins TRBV19 and TRBJ1-4; the match to TRBD1 covers 8 bases. This CDR3 is 15 amino acids long. The ends lost 3 bases at V and 2 bases at J; junction bases unmatched: 2. Germline lookup yields CDR1 LNHDA and CDR2 SQIVND (reference sequence).

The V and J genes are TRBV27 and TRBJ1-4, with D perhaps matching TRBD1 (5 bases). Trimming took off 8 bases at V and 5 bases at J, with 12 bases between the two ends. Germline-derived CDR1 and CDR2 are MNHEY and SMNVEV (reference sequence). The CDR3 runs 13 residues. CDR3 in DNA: TGTGCCAGCGGAGGAGGGGCAAATGAAAAACTGTTTTTT. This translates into CASGGGANEKLFF.

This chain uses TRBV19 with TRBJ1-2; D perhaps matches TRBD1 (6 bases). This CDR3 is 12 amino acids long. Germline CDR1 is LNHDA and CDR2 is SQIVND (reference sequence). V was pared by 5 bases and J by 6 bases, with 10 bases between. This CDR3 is CASSQGIHGYTF. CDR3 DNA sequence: TGTGCCAGTAGTCAGGGGATACATGGCTACACCTTC.

The chain's CDR3 is CASSLVSGGSTYEQYF. The CDR3 DNA reads TGCGCCAGCAGCTTGGTATCCGGGGGTTCTACCTACGAGCAGTACTTC. This sequence joins TRBV5-1 and TRBJ2-7; possible D gene TRBD2, 6 bases. The V and J ends lost 0 bases and 2 bases respectively, with 15 bases between them. The CDR3 contains 16 residues. Germline lookup yields CDR1 SGHRS and CDR2 YFSETQ.

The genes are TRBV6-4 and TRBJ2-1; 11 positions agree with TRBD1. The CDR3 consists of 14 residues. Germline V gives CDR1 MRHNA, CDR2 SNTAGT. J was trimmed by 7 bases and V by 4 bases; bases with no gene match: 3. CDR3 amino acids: CASSGTGGRNEQFF. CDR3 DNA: TGTGCCAGCAGTGGGACAGGGGGCCGGAATGAGCAGTTCTTC.

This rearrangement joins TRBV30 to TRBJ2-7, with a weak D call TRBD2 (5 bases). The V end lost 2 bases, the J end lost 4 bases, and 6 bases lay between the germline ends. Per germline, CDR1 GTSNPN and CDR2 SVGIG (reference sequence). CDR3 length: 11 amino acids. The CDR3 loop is CAWSWEYEQYF. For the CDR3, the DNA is TGTGCCTGGAGTTGGGAGTACGAGCAGTACTTC.

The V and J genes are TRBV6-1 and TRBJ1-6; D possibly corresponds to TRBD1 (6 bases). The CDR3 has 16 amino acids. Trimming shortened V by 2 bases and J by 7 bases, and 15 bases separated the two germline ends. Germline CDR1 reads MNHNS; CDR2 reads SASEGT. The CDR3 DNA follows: TGTGCCAGCAGTGAAACGCCAGGACAGTTCAATTCACCCCTCCACTTT. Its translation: CASSETPGQFNSPLHF.

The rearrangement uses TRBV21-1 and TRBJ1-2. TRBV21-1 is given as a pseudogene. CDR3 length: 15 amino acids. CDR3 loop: CASSKVRGANYGYTF. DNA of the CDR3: TGTGCCAGCAGCAAGGTCCGGGGGGCGAACTATGGCTACACCTTC.

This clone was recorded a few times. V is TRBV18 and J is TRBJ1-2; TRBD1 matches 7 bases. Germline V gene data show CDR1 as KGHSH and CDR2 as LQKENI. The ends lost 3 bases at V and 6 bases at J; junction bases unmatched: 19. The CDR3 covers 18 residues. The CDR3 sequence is CASSPRQGFDSATDGYTF. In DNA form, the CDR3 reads TGTGCCAGCTCACCGCGACAGGGTTTTGACTCAGCGACGGATGGCTACACCTTC.

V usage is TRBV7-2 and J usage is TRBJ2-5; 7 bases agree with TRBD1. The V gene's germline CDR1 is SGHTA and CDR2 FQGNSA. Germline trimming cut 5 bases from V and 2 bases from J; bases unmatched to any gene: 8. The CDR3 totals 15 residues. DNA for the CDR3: TGTGCCAGCAGCGCCTACAGGGGCTCACAAGAGACCCAGTACTTC. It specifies CASSAYRGSQETQYF.

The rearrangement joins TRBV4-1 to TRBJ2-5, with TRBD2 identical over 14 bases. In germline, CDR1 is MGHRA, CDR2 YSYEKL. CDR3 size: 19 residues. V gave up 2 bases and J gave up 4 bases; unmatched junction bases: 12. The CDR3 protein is CASSQPGTSGGSGTETQYF. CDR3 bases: TGCGCCAGCAGCCAACCCGGGACTAGCGGGGGTAGTGGGACAGAGACCCAGTACTTC.

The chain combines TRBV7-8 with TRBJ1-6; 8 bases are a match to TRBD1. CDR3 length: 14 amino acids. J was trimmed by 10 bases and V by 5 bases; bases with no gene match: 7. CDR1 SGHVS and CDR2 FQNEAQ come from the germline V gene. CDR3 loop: CASSHGQGQSPLHF. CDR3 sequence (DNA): TGTGCCAGCAGCCATGGACAGGGACAGTCACCCCTCCACTTT.

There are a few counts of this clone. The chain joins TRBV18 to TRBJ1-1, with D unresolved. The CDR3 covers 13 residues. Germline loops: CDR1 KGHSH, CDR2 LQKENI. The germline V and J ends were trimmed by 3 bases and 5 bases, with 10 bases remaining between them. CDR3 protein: CASSPTTQTEAFF. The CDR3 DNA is TGTGCCAGCTCACCCACGACTCAGACTGAAGCTTTCTTT.

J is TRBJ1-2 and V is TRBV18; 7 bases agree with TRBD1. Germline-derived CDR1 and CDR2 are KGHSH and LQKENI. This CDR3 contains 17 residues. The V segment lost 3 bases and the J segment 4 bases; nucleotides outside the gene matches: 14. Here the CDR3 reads CASSPPPGTVSSYGYTF. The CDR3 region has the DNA TGTGCCAGCTCACCCCCTCCGGGGACAGTCAGTAGCTATGGCTACACCTTC.

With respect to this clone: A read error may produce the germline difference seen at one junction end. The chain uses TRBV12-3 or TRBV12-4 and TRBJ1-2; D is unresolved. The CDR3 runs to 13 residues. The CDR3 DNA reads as TGTGCCAGCAGTTTAGAAGTGTCGGTGGGCCTGAACTTC. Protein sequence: CASSLEVSVGLNF.

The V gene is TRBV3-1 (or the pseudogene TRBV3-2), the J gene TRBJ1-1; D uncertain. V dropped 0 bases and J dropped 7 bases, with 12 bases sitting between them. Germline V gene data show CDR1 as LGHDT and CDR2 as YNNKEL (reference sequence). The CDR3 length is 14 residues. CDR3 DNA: TGTGCCAGCAGCCAAGATTATTCAGGATTTGAAGCTTTCTTT. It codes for CASSQDYSGFEAFF.

Written as DNA, the CDR3 is TGTGCCAGCAGTTCTCCCTCGGAGTTGGCAGAGACCCAGTACTTC. Translation gives CASSSPSELAETQYF. The gene calls are TRBV6-5 and TRBJ2-5, with D unresolved. Germline CDR1 is MNHEY and CDR2 is SVGAGI. V was cut by 4 bases and J by 4 bases, with 16 bases left in between. The length of the CDR3 is 15 residues.

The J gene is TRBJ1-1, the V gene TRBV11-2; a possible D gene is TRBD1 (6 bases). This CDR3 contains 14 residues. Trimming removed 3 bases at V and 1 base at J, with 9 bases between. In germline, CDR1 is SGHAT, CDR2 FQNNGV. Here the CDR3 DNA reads TGTGCCAGCAGCTTTTTACAGGGGAACACTGAAGCTTTCTTT. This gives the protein CASSFLQGNTEAFF. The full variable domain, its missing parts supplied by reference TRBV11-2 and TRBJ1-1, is EAGVAQSPRYKIIEKRQSVAFWCNPISGHATLYWYQQILGQGPKLLIQFQNNGVVDDSQLPKDRFSAERLKGVDSTLKIQPAKLEDSAVYLCASSFLQGNTEAFFGQGTRLTVV.

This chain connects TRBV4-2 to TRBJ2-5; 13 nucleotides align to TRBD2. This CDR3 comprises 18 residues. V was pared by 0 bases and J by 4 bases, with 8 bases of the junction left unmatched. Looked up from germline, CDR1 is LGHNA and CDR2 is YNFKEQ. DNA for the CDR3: TGTGCCAGCAGCCAAGAACTAGCGGGGGGGCCGGTAGCAGAGACCCAGTACTTC. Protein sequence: CASSQELAGGPVAETQYF.